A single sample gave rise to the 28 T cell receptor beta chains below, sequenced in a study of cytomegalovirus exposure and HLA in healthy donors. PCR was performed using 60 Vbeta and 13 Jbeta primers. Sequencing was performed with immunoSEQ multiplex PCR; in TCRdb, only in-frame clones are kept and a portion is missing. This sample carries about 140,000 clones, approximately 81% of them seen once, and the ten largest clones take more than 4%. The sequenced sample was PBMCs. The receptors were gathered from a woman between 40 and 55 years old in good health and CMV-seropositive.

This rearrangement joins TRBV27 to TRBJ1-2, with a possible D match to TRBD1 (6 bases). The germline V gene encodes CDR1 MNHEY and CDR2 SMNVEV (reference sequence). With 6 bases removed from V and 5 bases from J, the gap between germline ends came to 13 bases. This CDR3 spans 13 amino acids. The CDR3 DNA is TGTGCCAGCAGCCTCGACAGGCGGTATGGCTACACCTTC. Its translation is CASSLDRRYGYTF.

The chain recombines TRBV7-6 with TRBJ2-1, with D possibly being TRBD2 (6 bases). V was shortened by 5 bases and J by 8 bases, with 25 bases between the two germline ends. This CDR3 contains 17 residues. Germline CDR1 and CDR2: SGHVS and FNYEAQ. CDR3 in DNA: TGTGCCAGCAGCCACCGGGCTAGCCGGGACCGGAGGGATGAGCAGTTCTTC. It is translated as CASSHRASRDRRDEQFF.

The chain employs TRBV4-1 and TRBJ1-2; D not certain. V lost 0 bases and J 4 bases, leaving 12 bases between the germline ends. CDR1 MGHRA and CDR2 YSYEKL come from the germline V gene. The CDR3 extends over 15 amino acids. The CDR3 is CASSQEIHSTYGYTF. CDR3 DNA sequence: TGCGCCAGCAGCCAAGAAATTCACAGCACCTATGGCTACACCTTC.

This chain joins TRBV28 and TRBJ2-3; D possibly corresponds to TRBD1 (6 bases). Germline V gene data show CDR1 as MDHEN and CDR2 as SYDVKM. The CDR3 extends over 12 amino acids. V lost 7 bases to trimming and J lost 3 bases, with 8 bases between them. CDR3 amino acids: CASKQGTDTQYF. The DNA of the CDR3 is TGTGCCAGCAAGCAGGGGACAGATACGCAGTATTTT.

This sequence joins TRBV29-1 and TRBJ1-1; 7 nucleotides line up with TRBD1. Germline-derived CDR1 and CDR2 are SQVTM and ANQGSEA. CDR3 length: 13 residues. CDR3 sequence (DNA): TGCAGTACTTCACAGGGGCAAGAGACTGAAGCTTTCTTT. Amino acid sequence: CSTSQGQETEAFF.

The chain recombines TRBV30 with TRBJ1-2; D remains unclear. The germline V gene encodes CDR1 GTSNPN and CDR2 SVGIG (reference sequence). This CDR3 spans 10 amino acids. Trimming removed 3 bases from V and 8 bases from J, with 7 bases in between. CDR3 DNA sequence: TGTGCCTGGAGACGCGAGGGCTACACCTTC. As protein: CAWRREGYTF.

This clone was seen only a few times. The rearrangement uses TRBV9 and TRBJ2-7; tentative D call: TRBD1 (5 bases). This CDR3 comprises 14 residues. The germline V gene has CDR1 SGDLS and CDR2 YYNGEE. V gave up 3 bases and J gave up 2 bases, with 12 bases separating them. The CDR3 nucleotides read TGTGCCAGCAGCGCCTCAGGGTTACCCTACGAGCAGTACTTC. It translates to CASSASGLPYEQYF.

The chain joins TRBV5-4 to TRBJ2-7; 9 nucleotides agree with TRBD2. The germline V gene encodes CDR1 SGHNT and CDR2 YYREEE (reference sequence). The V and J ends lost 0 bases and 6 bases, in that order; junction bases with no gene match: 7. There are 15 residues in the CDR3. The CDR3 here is CASSLEGTSFSEQYF. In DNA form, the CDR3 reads TGTGCCAGCAGCTTGGAAGGGACTAGCTTTTCCGAGCAGTACTTC.

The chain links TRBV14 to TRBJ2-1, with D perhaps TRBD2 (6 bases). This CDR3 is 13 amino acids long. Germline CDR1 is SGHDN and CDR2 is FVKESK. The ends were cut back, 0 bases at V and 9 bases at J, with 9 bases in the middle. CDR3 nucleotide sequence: TGTGCCAGCAGCCAAGAGTACGGGGGTGAGCAGTTCTTC. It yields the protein CASSQEYGGEQFF. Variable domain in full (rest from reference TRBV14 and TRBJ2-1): EAGVTQFPSHSVIEKGQTVTLRCDPISGHDNLYWYRRVMGKEIKFLLHFVKESKQDESGMPNNRFLAERTGGTYSTLKVQPAELEDSGVYFCASSQEYGGEQFFGPGTRLTVL.

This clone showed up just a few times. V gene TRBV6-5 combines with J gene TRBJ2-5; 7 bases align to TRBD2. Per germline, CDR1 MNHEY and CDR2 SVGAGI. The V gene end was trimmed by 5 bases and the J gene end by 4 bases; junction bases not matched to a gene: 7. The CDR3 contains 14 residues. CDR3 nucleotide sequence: TGTGCCAGCAGTGTTTCGGCTAGCGGAGAGACCCAGTACTTC. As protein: CASSVSASGETQYF.

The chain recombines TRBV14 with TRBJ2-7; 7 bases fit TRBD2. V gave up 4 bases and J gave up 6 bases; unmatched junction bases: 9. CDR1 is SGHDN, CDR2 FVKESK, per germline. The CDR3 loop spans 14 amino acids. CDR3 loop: CASSPTSVGGEQYF. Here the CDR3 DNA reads TGTGCCAGCAGCCCTACTAGCGTTGGGGGCGAGCAGTACTTC.

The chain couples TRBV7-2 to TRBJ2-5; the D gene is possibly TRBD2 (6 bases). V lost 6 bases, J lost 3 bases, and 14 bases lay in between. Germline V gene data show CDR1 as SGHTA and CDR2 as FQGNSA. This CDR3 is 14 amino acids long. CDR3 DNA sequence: TGTGCCAGCAGTCTTACCGGGACTGAAGAGACCCAGTACTTC. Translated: CASSLTGTEETQYF. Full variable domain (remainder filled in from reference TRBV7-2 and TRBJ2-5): GAGVSQSPSNKVTEKGKDVELRCDPISGHTALYWYRQSLGQGLEFLIYFQGNSAPDKSGLPSDRFSAERTGGSVSTLTIQRTQQEDSAVYLCASSLTGTEETQYFGPGTRLLVL.

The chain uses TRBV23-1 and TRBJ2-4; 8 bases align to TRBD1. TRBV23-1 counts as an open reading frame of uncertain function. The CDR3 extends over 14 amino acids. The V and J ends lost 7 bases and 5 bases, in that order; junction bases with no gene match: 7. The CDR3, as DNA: TGCGCCAGCATTCCCGACAGGGGCCAAAACATTCAGTACTTC. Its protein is CASIPDRGQNIQYF.

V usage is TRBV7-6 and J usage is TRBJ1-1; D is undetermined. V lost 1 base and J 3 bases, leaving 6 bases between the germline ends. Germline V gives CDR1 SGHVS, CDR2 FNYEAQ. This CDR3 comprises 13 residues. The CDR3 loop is CASSLVFDTEAFF. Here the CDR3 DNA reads TGTGCCAGCAGCTTAGTATTTGACACTGAAGCTTTCTTT.

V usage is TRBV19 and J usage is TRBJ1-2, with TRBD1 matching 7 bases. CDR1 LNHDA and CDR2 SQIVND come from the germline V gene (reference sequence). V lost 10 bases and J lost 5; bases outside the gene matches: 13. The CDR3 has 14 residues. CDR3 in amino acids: CATGTGTVNYGYTF. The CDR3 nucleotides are TGTGCCACAGGGACCGGGACAGTTAATTATGGCTACACCTTC.

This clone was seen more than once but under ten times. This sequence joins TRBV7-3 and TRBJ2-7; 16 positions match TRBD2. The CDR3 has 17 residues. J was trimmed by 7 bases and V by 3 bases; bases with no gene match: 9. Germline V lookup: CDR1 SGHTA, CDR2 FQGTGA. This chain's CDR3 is CASSLGLAGGPGGEQYF. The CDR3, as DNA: TGTGCCAGCAGCTTGGGACTAGCGGGAGGGCCCGGTGGGGAGCAGTACTTC.

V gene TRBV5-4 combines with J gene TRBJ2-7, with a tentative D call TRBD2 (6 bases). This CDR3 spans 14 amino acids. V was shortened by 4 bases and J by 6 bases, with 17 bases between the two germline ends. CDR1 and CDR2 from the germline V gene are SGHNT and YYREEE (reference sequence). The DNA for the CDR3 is TGTGCCAGCAGCCCCTCCGCCGGGAGCTCCGAGCAGTACTTC. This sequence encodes CASSPSAGSSEQYF.

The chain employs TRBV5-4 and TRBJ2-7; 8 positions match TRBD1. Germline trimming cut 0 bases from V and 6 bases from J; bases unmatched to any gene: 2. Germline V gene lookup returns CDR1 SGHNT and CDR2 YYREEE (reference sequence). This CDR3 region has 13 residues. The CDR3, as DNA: TGTGCCAGCAGCTTGGGAGACAGGGGCGAGCAGTACTTC. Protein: CASSLGDRGEQYF.

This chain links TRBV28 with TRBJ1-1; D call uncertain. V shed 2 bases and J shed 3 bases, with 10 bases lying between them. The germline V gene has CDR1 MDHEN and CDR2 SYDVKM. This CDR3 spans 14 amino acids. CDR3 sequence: CASSLTGVDTEAFF. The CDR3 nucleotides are TGTGCCAGCAGTTTAACCGGGGTCGACACTGAAGCTTTCTTT. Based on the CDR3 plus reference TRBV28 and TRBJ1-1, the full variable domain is DVKVTQSSRYLVKRTGEKVFLECVQDMDHENMFWYRQDPGLGLRLIYFSYDVKMKEKGDIPEGYSVSREKKERFSLILESASTNQTSMYLCASSLTGVDTEAFFGQGTRLTVV.

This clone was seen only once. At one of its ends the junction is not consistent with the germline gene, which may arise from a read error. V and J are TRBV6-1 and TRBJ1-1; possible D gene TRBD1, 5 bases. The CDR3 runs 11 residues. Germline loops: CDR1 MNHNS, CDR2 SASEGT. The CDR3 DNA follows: TGTGCCAGCAGTGAAGACAGGATTGGAGTCTTT. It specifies CASSEDRIGVF.

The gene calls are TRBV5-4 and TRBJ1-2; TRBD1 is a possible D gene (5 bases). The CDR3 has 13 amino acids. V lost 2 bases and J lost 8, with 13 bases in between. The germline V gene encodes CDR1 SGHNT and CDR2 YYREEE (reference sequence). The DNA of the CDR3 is TGTGCCAGCAGCTTCCTAGGGGTAGGCGGCTACACCTTC. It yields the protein CASSFLGVGGYTF.

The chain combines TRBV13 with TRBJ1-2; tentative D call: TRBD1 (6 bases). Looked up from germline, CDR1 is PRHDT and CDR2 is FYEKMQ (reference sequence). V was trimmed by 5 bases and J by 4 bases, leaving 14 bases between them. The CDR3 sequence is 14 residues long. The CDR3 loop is CASSQTTGPYGYTF. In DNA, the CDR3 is TGTGCCAGCAGCCAAACTACAGGGCCCTATGGCTACACCTTC. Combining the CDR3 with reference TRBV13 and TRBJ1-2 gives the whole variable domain AAGVIQSPRHLIKEKRETATLKCYPIPRHDTVYWYQQGPGQDPQFLISFYEKMQSDKGSIPDRFSAQQFSDYHSELNMSSLELGDSALYFCASSQTTGPYGYTFGSGTRLTVV.

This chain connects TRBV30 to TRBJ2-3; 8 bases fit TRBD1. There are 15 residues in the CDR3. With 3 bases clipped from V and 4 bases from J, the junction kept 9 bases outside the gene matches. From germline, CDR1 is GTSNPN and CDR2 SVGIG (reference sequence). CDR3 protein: CAWRGQGLGSDTQYF. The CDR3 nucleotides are TGTGCCTGGAGAGGACAGGGTCTGGGCTCAGATACGCAGTATTTT.

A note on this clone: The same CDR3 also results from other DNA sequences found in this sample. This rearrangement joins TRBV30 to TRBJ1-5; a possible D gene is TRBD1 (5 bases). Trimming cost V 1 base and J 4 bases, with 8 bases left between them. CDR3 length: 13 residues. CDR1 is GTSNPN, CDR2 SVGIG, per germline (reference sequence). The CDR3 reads CAWSDRGNQPQHF. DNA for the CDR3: TGTGCCTGGAGTGATCGGGGGAATCAGCCCCAGCATTTT.

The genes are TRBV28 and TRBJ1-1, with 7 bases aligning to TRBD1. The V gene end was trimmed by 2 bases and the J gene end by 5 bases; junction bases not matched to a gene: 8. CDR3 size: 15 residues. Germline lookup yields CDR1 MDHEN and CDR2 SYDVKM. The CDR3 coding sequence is TGTGCCAGCAGTTTAGGCTCACAGGGGTCGACTGAAGCTTTCTTT. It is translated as CASSLGSQGSTEAFF.

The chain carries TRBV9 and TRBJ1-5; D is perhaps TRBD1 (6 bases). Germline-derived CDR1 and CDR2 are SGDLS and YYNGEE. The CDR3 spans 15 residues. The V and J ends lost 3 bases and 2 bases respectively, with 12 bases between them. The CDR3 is CASSEGDRGNQPQHF. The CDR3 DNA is TGTGCCAGCAGCGAGGGGGATAGAGGCAATCAGCCCCAGCATTTT.

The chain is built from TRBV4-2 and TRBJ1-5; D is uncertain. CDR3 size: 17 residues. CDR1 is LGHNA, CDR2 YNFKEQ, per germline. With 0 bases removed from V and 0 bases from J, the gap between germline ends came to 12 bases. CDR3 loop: CASSQDVAGNSNQPQHF. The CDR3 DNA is TGTGCCAGCAGCCAAGATGTTGCGGGGAATAGCAATCAGCCCCAGCATTTT.

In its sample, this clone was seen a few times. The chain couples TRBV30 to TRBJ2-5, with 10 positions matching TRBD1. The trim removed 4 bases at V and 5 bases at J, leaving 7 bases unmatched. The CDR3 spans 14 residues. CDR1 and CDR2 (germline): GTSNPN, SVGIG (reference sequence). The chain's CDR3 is CAWNFRGQGETQYF. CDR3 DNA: TGTGCCTGGAATTTTCGGGGACAGGGGGAGACCCAGTACTTC.